Presented here are 7 T cell receptor beta chains from one specimen sequenced in a study of blood T cell repertoires in COVID-19. Using immunoSEQ multiplex PCR, the repertoire was profiled, and TCRdb retains in-frame clones only, with some absent. Here the sample spans more than 50,000 clones, 60% to 85% being singletons. Sequencing input: peripheral blood. The receptors originated from a woman of 80 years or more with acute or convalescent COVID-19.

The chain employs TRBV29-1 and TRBJ2-2; possibly TRBD1 for D (6 bases). Germline V CDR1 and CDR2: SQVTM, ANQGSEA. CDR3 length: 18 amino acids. Between the trimmed V and J ends, which lost 0 bases and 8 bases, there was a span of 25 bases. Written as DNA, the CDR3 is TGCAGCGTTGAAGATCCGAGTTCAGTCGGGACATCCATGGGGGAGCTGTTTTTT. Translation gives CSVEDPSSVGTSMGELFF.

This clone was seen a few times. The chain links TRBV7-9 to TRBJ2-7; TRBD1 might be the D (6 bases). Trimming shortened V by 5 bases and J by 4 bases, and 15 bases separated the two germline ends. The CDR3 is made up of 14 amino acids. Germline loops: CDR1 SEHNR, CDR2 FQNEAQ (reference sequence). CDR3 coding DNA: TGTGCCAGCAGCCTAACCGAGGACAGTTACGAGCAGTACTTC. Its protein is CASSLTEDSYEQYF. The full variable domain, its missing parts supplied by reference TRBV7-9 and TRBJ2-7, is DTGVSQNPRHKITKRGQNVTFRCDPISEHNRLYWYRQTLGQGPEFLTYFQNEAQLEKSRLLSDRFSAERPKGSFSTLEIQRTEQGDSAMYLCASSLTEDSYEQYFGPGTRLTVT.

V gene TRBV28 combines with J gene TRBJ1-2; D is possibly TRBD1 (6 bases). The ends were cut back, 2 bases at V and 5 bases at J, with 12 bases in the middle. Germline CDR1 is MDHEN and CDR2 is SYDVKM. The CDR3 has 14 residues. In nucleotides, the CDR3 is TGTGCCAGCAGTTTACGGGGGGCGCCTTATGGCTACACCTTC. This codes for CASSLRGAPYGYTF.

This clone has more than one count but fewer than ten. This chain connects TRBV4-2 to TRBJ2-7; D might be TRBD1 (6 bases). Trimming pared 3 bases from V and 6 bases from J, leaving 15 bases between. Germline V gene data show CDR1 as LGHNA and CDR2 as YNFKEQ. This CDR3 comprises 14 residues. CDR3 nucleotides: TGTGCCAGCAGCCAGGACGGGACAACCAGCGAGCAGTACTTC. Protein product: CASSQDGTTSEQYF.

This sequence joins TRBV10-3 and TRBJ2-7; D perhaps matches TRBD1 (5 bases). Germline V CDR1 and CDR2: ENHRY, SYGVKD. The CDR3 spans 12 residues. Between the trimmed V and J ends, which lost 11 bases and 6 bases, there was a span of 17 bases. This chain's CDR3 is CAVAPRDAEQYF. CDR3 coding DNA: TGTGCCGTTGCCCCCAGGGATGCCGAGCAGTACTTC.

In this sample, this clone turned up once. The chain combines TRBV5-1 with TRBJ2-4; 9 nucleotides line up with TRBD2. CDR3 length: 16 residues. Germline CDR1 reads SGHRS; CDR2 reads YFSETQ. The V gene end was trimmed by 1 base and the J gene end by 7 bases; junction bases not matched to a gene: 9. CDR3 coding DNA: TGCGCCAGCAGCTTGAGGGCTAGCGGGAATTGGAACATTCAGTACTTC. Its protein product is CASSLRASGNWNIQYF.

The gene calls are TRBV5-4 and TRBJ2-5; D uncertain. This CDR3 is 15 amino acids long. V gave up 1 base and J gave up 0 bases, with 10 bases separating them. Germline V CDR1 and CDR2: SGHNT, YYREEE (reference sequence). The CDR3 DNA follows: TGTGCCAGCAGCTTGTCAGCACAGTACCAAGAGACCCAGTACTTC. Translation gives CASSLSAQYQETQYF. Together with reference TRBV5-4 and TRBJ2-5, the CDR3 gives the full variable domain: ETGVTQSPTHLIKTRGQQVTLRCSSQSGHNTVSWYQQALGQGPQFIFQYYREEENGRGNFPPRFSGLQFPNYSSELNVNALELDDSALYLCASSLSAQYQETQYFGPGTRLLVL.